These T cell receptor beta chains were read from a single sample in a study of somatic mutations in cytotoxic T cells in rheumatoid arthritis. TCRdb's table, derived via immunoSEQ multiplex PCR, lists solely in-frame clones and lacks some. The sample lists under 11,000 clones; 80% were seen once. Sequenced material: CD8+ T cells sorted from blood. These receptors all stem from an adult with rheumatoid arthritis. Each CDR3 is given with its conserved first and last residue. The D gene is left open where the match is weak. Some rows have no size entry. The others give once, few or many, or a class for an expanded clone.

j_call clone_size v_call d_call cdr3_nt cdr3_aa
TRBJ2-1 NA TRBV5-6 NA TGTGCCAGCAGCTTAGTATCCAATGAGCAGTTCTTC CASSLVSNEQFF
TRBJ2-2 few TRBV6-6 NA TGTGCCAGCTATGGGGCCGGGGAGCTGTTTTTT CASYGAGELFF
TRBJ2-1 NA TRBV19 NA TGTGCCAGTAGTATTCAGGGACCATTCTACAATGAGCAGTTCTTC CASSIQGPFYNEQFF
TRBJ2-5 NA TRBV30 TRBD1 TGTGCCTGGAGTTTAGGGGGCTTGGAGACCCAGTACTTC CAWSLGGLETQYF
TRBJ1-2 NA TRBV19 NA TGTGCCAGTAGTGACACCCCCTTTGGCTATGGCTACACCTTC CASSDTPFGYGYTF
TRBJ2-3 NA TRBV4-2 TRBD2 TGTGCCAGCAGCCAAGATCTAGGGAGGGGCACAGATACGCAGTATTTT CASSQDLGRGTDTQYF
TRBJ2-7 NA TRBV6-6 NA TGTGCCAGCAGCCCGACTACCTGGGAGCAGTACTTC CASSPTTWEQYF
TRBJ1-2 NA TRBV7-3 NA TGTGCCAGCAGCTTATTAGGGCCAGAAGCGGACTATGGCTACACCTTC CASSLLGPEADYGYTF
TRBJ1-1 NA TRBV6-1 NA TGTGCCAGCAGCTGGGGATACACTGAAGCTTTCTTT CASSWGYTEAFF
TRBJ2-3 NA TRBV27 NA TGTGCCAGCAGTCCTCCCACAGATACGCAGTATTTT CASSPPTDTQYF
TRBJ2-5 NA TRBV11-3 NA TGTGCCAGCGGCGGCAGGCCGTCAGGGGAGACCCAGTACTTC CASGGRPSGETQYF
TRBJ2-3 once TRBV5-1 TRBD2 TGCGCCAGCAGCTTGCTTGGCGGGGGGGCGGATACGCAGTATTTT CASSLLGGGADTQYF
TRBJ2-3 NA TRBV6-4 TRBD2 TGTGCCAGCAGTGTAGCGGGGACTAGCACAGATACGCAGTATTTT CASSVAGTSTDTQYF
TRBJ1-4 few TRBV7-9 NA TGTGCCAGCAGCAACGACCACCTGGGGGAAAAACTGTTTTTT CASSNDHLGEKLFF
TRBJ1-1 NA TRBV29-1 NA TGCAGCGTTGAGGCCAGAATAATGAACACTGAAGCTTTCTTT CSVEARIMNTEAFF
TRBJ2-5 NA TRBV9 NA TGTGCCAGCAGCGTAGCGGAACAGGGATGGGAAGAGACCCAGTACTTC CASSVAEQGWEETQYF
TRBJ1-3 NA TRBV15 NA TGTGCCACCGCAGACATGGGTTCTGGAAACACCATATATTTT CATADMGSGNTIYF
TRBJ2-1 NA TRBV11-2 TRBD1 TGTGCCAGCAGCTGGACAGGGGGGGTGAATGAGCAGTTCTTC CASSWTGGVNEQFF
TRBJ2-5 once TRBV9 TRBD2 TGTGCCAGCAGCGCCGGACTAGTCCAAGAGACCCAGTACTTC CASSAGLVQETQYF
TRBJ1-1 NA TRBV27 TRBD1 TGTGCCAGCAGTTTATGGGGACAGGGGGGCACTGAAGCTTTCTTT CASSLWGQGGTEAFF
TRBJ2-7 NA TRBV28 NA TGTGCCAGCAGTCCCGCCCGGGGCGTGTACGAGCAGTACTTC CASSPARGVYEQYF
TRBJ2-1 NA TRBV5-3 TRBD1 TGTGCCAGAAGCCTGGACAGGTCCGGTTACAATGAGCAGTTCTTC CARSLDRSGYNEQFF
TRBJ2-5 NA TRBV7-9 NA TGTGCCAGCAGCTTACTATCGACAGAGGAGACCCAGTACTTC CASSLLSTEETQYF
TRBJ1-5 NA TRBV5-6 NA TGTGCCAGCTCTGCAGGGGTGGGTCAGCCCCAGCATTTT CASSAGVGQPQHF
TRBJ1-6 NA TRBV5-6 NA TGTGCCAGCTTCCGTACAGGGCCCAGGAATTCACCCCTCCACTTT CASFRTGPRNSPLHF
TRBJ2-2 NA TRBV7-6 NA TGTGCCAGCAGCTTAGGGGACACCATTCTCGAGGAGCTGTTTTTT CASSLGDTILEELFF
TRBJ2-1 few TRBV7-6 NA TGTGCCAGCAGCTTAGTACCCCTGAACTTCAATGAGCAGTTCTTC CASSLVPLNFNEQFF
TRBJ1-6 NA TRBV28 NA TGTGCCAGCAGTTTCTATGTGGTGGAGTCTTTCACCTATAATTCACCCCTCCACTTT CASSFYVVESFTYNSPLHF
TRBJ2-1 NA TRBV11-2 NA TGTGCCAGCAGCTTTCCCGGGTGGGCTGAGCAGTTCTTC CASSFPGWAEQFF
TRBJ1-3 few TRBV7-6 NA TGTGCCAGCGAGCGGGGTCAAGGAGGAAACACCATATATTTT CASERGQGGNTIYF
TRBJ2-7 NA TRBV4-2 TRBD1 TGTGCCAGCAGCCAAGACGAGACAGGGGGGTACGAGCAGTACTTC CASSQDETGGYEQYF
TRBJ1-1 few TRBV19 NA TGTGCCAGTAGTGCAGGGAACACTGAAGCTTTCTTT CASSAGNTEAFF
TRBJ1-1 NA TRBV4-1 NA TGCGCCAGCTGGAGGGGGGGTGACACTGAAGCTTTCTTT CASWRGGDTEAFF
TRBJ1-5 NA TRBV19 NA TGTGCCAGTAGTAGTTGGGGTGATAGCAATCAGCCCCAGCATTTT CASSSWGDSNQPQHF
TRBJ2-7 NA TRBV6-6 NA TGTGCCAGCAGTTACTTAGGTGGGAGAACCTACGAGCAGTACTTC CASSYLGGRTYEQYF
TRBJ1-1 NA TRBV5-1 TRBD1 TGCGCCAGCAGCTGGACAGGGGGGACTGAAGCTTTCTTT CASSWTGGTEAFF
TRBJ1-2 NA TRBV7-8 NA TGTGCCAGCAGCTCCGGGACGGATGGCTACACCTTC CASSSGTDGYTF
TRBJ1-5 NA TRBV4-1 NA TGCGCCAGCAGCCCTCGACAGGGCAATCAGCCCCAGCATTTT CASSPRQGNQPQHF
TRBJ2-7 once TRBV5-6 NA TGTGCCAGCAGCTTGTTTGTGTGGGACGAGCAGTACTTC CASSLFVWDEQYF
TRBJ1-1 few TRBV7-9 NA TGTGCCAGCAGCATCACCGGGACACTAAACACTGAAGCTTTCTTT CASSITGTLNTEAFF
TRBJ1-1 NA TRBV29-1 NA TGCAGCGTTGCGAGGGACGCCCATCCTTTCTTT CSVARDAHPFF
TRBJ2-1 NA TRBV7-2 TRBD1 TGTGCCAGCAGCTTAGAGGGACAGGGCTACAATGAGCAGTTCTTC CASSLEGQGYNEQFF
TRBJ2-6 NA TRBV2 NA TGTGCCAGCAGACAGGTTATCTCTGGGGCCAACGTCCTGACTTTC CASRQVISGANVLTF
TRBJ2-7 NA TRBV4-1 TRBD1 TGCGCCAGCAGCCAATCCTCAGGGGGATTCTCCTACGAGCAGTACTTC CASSQSSGGFSYEQYF
TRBJ2-3 NA TRBV6-4 NA TGTGCCAGCAGTGACTCGGGGGGCAGCACAGATACGCAGTATTTT CASSDSGGSTDTQYF
TRBJ2-2 NA TRBV5-6 NA TGTGCCAGCAGCTTGGTACTAGCCCAAGGCACCGGGGAGCTGTTTTTT CASSLVLAQGTGELFF
TRBJ2-7 few TRBV28 TRBD1 TGTGCCAGCAGTTTAATTGGGGACAGGGTATACTTC CASSLIGDRVYF
TRBJ2-6 NA TRBV5-1 NA TGCGCCAGCAGCTTGCTCGGGTTTCCTGCTGGGGCCAACGTCCTGACTTTC CASSLLGFPAGANVLTF
TRBJ2-5 NA TRBV5-8 NA TGTGCCAGCAACCGGGGGCAGCCACAAGAGACCCAGTACTTC CASNRGQPQETQYF
TRBJ1-4 NA TRBV4-1 TRBD1 TGCGCCAGCAGCCAAGATAGCAGGGGGCTTGAAAAACTGTTTTTT CASSQDSRGLEKLFF
TRBJ1-5 NA TRBV6-5 NA TGTGCCAGCAGGTTAGGGAATAGCAATCAGCCCCAGCATTTT CASRLGNSNQPQHF